This T cell receptor beta chain was found in a study of radiotherapy plus CTLA-4 blockade in lung cancer. About the research overall: In around 17% of patients, objective responses were seen; 25% to 40% had disease control.

The study, taken as a whole, reports: The best prediction of response reportedly came from early blood T cell clone dynamics, with interferon-beta. After radiotherapy and ipilimumab, tumor-derived clones expanded in peripheral blood.

There are 13 residues in the CDR3. The germline CDR1 and CDR2 sequences are SNHLY and FYNNEI. V was clipped by 3 bases and J by 3 bases; unmatched bases: 2. Details on this clone: Antigen: not known.

Sequencing was performed with immunoSEQ multiplex PCR; in TCRdb, only in-frame clones are kept and a portion is missing. The sample holds roughly 70,000 clones; 87% are singletons and the top ten take 40%. The source material was peripheral blood, sampled from a patient treated with radiotherapy plus ipilimumab. The clonotype comes from a human donor with non-small cell lung cancer that progressed on radiotherapy plus ipilimumab. V and J are TRBV2 and TRBJ2-7; 7 bases align to TRBD1. DNA for the CDR3: TGTGCCAGCAGTGATGGGACAGACTACGAGCAGTACGTC. Translation: CASSDGTDYEQYV.